These 19 T cell receptor beta chains share one sample of origin, sequenced in a study of shared clonotypes between healthy human individuals. Positively selected for CCR7, the CD45RO-negative cells used as naive CD8 cells excluded terminally differentiated effector memory CD45RA+ cells. Assay used: immunoSEQ multiplex PCR; TCRdb lists only in-frame clones, some missing. Counted here are about 820,000 clones, nearly 95% occurring once; the ten biggest clones make up 20% to 30%. The sample consisted of naive CD8+ T cells sorted from blood. Receptors were obtained from a man under 40 in good health.

V gene TRBV4-1 combines with J gene TRBJ2-1; 10 bases are a match to TRBD2. CDR1 is MGHRA, CDR2 YSYEKL, per germline. With V trimmed by 3 bases and J by 2 bases, 10 bases remained unmatched. The CDR3 length is 18 residues. The CDR3 loop reads CASSQRGGSGRTYNEQFF. CDR3 nucleotides: TGCGCCAGCAGCCAGCGAGGAGGTAGCGGGAGGACCTACAATGAGCAGTTCTTC.

This chain joins TRBV15 and TRBJ2-7; unclear D gene. CDR3 length: 14 residues. Germline values: CDR1 LNHNV, CDR2 YYDKDF (reference sequence). Trimming stripped 2 bases from V and 5 bases from J, with 13 bases between. CDR3 DNA sequence: TGTGCCACCAGCAGATCACCTGAAGGAAACGAGCAGTACTTC. Translating it yields CATSRSPEGNEQYF.

The chain joins TRBV6-6 to TRBJ2-7, with 8 bases that match TRBD1. Looked up from germline, CDR1 is MNHNY and CDR2 is SVGAGI (reference sequence). CDR3 length: 14 residues. The trim removed 0 bases at V and 2 bases at J, leaving 0 bases unmatched. This CDR3 reads CASSYSDRAYEQYF. CDR3 DNA: TGTGCCAGCAGTTACTCGGACAGGGCCTACGAGCAGTACTTC.

The chain carries TRBV2 and TRBJ2-7; no definite D call. V dropped 7 bases and J dropped 4 bases, with 5 bases sitting between them. The germline gives CDR1 SNHLY, CDR2 FYNNEI. The CDR3 is 10 residues long. Written as DNA, the CDR3 is TGTGCCAGCACCAGGTACGAGCAGTACTTC. It codes for CASTRYEQYF.

CDR3 nucleotides: TGTGCCAGCAGCGAGCTAGCGGGAGGGACCTACGAGCAGTACTTC. This sequence encodes CASSELAGGTYEQYF. J is TRBJ2-7 and V is TRBV16; 12 nucleotides agree with TRBD2. This CDR3 has 15 amino acids. Losses at the gene ends were 5 bases for V and 2 bases for J; bases not matched to a gene: 4. In germline, CDR1 is KGHSY, CDR2 FQNENV.

V gene TRBV7-2 combines with J gene TRBJ2-3; D is ambiguous. The germline V and J ends were trimmed by 4 bases and 0 bases, with 5 bases remaining between them. Per the germline V gene, CDR1 is SGHTA and CDR2 is FQGNSA. This CDR3 is 13 amino acids long. CDR3 DNA: TGTGCCAGCAGCTACCTCAGCACAGATACGCAGTATTTT. Amino acids: CASSYLSTDTQYF.

The rearrangement links TRBV27 to TRBJ2-7; D unresolved. V was pared by 5 bases and J by 0 bases, with 17 bases between. This CDR3 comprises 16 residues. The germline gives CDR1 MNHEY, CDR2 SMNVEV (reference sequence). This CDR3 is CASSSDRVANSYEQYF. The CDR3 region has the DNA TGTGCCAGCAGTAGCGACCGCGTTGCTAACTCCTACGAGCAGTACTTC.

This chain links TRBV5-1 with TRBJ2-1; 7 positions agree with TRBD2. J lost 5 bases, V lost 0 bases, and 14 bases had no gene match. Germline CDR1 reads SGHRS; CDR2 reads YFSETQ. The length of the CDR3 is 18 residues. As DNA, the CDR3 is TGCGCCAGCAGCTTGGTAGGGCTAGCGGAGGACGGGAACAATGAGCAGTTCTTC. This encodes CASSLVGLAEDGNNEQFF.

The chain has TRBV28 and TRBJ2-7; D tentatively reads TRBD1 or TRBD2 (5 bases each). The V end lost 5 bases, the J end lost 5 bases, and 19 bases lay between the germline ends. This CDR3 contains 15 residues. CDR1 and CDR2 from the germline V gene are MDHEN and SYDVKM. The CDR3 loop is CASSPTLGTTHEQYF. In DNA form, the CDR3 reads TGTGCCAGCAGTCCTACACTCGGGACCACCCACGAGCAGTACTTC. Full variable domain (missing parts from reference TRBV28 and TRBJ2-7): DVKVTQSSRYLVKRTGEKVFLECVQDMDHENMFWYRQDPGLGLRLIYFSYDVKMKEKGDIPEGYSVSREKKERFSLILESASTNQTSMYLCASSPTLGTTHEQYFGPGTRLTVT.

The V gene is TRBV5-6, the J gene TRBJ2-1, with a weak D call TRBD1 (6 bases). The germline V and J ends were trimmed by 5 bases and 2 bases, with 8 bases remaining between them. This CDR3 has 13 amino acids. The germline gives CDR1 SGHDT, CDR2 YYEEEE. CDR3: CASSSGAYNEQFF. The CDR3 bases are TGTGCCAGCAGTTCAGGGGCCTACAATGAGCAGTTCTTC. Looking up the rest from reference TRBV5-6 and TRBJ2-1 gives the full variable domain: DAGVTQSPTHLIKTRGQQVTLRCSPKSGHDTVSWYQQALGQGPQFIFQYYEEEERQRGNFPDRFSGHQFPNYSSELNVNALLLGDSALYLCASSSGAYNEQFFGPGTRLTVL.

This chain joins TRBV5-1 and TRBJ2-6; unclear D gene. The CDR3 consists of 16 residues. CDR1 is SGHRS and CDR2 is YFSETQ in the germline V gene. V lost 0 bases, J lost 0 bases, and 7 bases lay in between. Written as DNA, the CDR3 is TGCGCCAGCAGCTTGGACGGCCGCTCTGGGGCCAACGTCCTGACTTTC. It specifies CASSLDGRSGANVLTF.

The genes are TRBV11-2 and TRBJ1-4, with 10 nucleotides matching TRBD1. Germline V gene data show CDR1 as SGHAT and CDR2 as FQNNGV. The CDR3 contains 15 residues. After removal of 1 base from V and 8 bases from J, the junction contained 4 bases not matched to a gene. This CDR3 is CASSLGQGAWEKLFF. The CDR3 DNA sequence: TGTGCCAGCAGCTTAGGACAGGGGGCTTGGGAAAAACTGTTTTTT.

The rearrangement uses TRBV7-3 and TRBJ1-1; D might be TRBD1 (5 bases). This CDR3 has 14 amino acids. Germline CDR1 reads SGHTA; CDR2 reads FQGTGA. V dropped 5 bases and J dropped 3 bases, with 13 bases sitting between them. Written as DNA, the CDR3 is TGTGCCAGCAGCGAACGAGGGACGGACACTGAAGCTTTCTTT. Translation: CASSERGTDTEAFF.

This chain joins TRBV2 and TRBJ2-3; TRBD1 agrees at 11 bases. CDR3 length equals 15 residues. CDR1 and CDR2 (germline): SNHLY, FYNNEI. V was clipped by 3 bases and J by 4 bases; unmatched bases: 3. Here the CDR3 reads CASSEGQGVSDTQYF. CDR3 coding DNA: TGTGCCAGCAGTGAGGGACAGGGGGTTTCAGATACGCAGTATTTT.

The chain combines TRBV6-6 with TRBJ2-2; no reliable D call. From germline, CDR1 is MNHNY and CDR2 SVGAGI (reference sequence). V was cut by 5 bases and J by 11 bases, with 12 bases left in between. This CDR3 has 12 amino acids. CDR3 protein: CASSPRVVELFF. CDR3 bases: TGTGCCAGCAGTCCCCGAGTTGTCGAGCTGTTTTTT.

The chain has TRBV11-3 and TRBJ2-2; D perhaps matches TRBD1 (6 bases). Germline CDR1 SGHNT, CDR2 YENEEA. V dropped 5 bases and J dropped 4 bases, with 17 bases sitting between them. The CDR3 covers 16 residues. This chain's CDR3 is CASSHLDSGSTGELFF. As DNA, the CDR3 is TGTGCCAGCAGCCATTTGGACAGTGGATCCACCGGGGAGCTGTTTTTT.

As DNA, the CDR3 is TGCGCCAGCAGCCAAGAAGGAACAGGGCGAATCGGGGAGCTGTTTTTT. As protein: CASSQEGTGRIGELFF. This chain joins TRBV4-3 and TRBJ2-2; a weak D match, TRBD1 (6 bases). Germline V lookup: CDR1 LGHNA, CDR2 YSLEER. This CDR3 contains 16 residues. V lost 0 bases to trimming and J lost 7 bases, with 15 bases between them.

This clone has just one count. This chain uses TRBV7-8 with TRBJ1-3; 7 bases are shared with TRBD1. The junction had 3 bases not matched to a gene; V was cut back by 6 bases and J by 4 bases. Germline-derived CDR1 and CDR2 are SGHVS and FQNEAQ. The CDR3 is 13 amino acids. As DNA, the CDR3 is TGTGCCAGCAGTGACAGGGCGGGAAACACCATATATTTT. As protein: CASSDRAGNTIYF.

V is TRBV29-1 and J is TRBJ1-2; D gene ambiguous. The V end lost 2 bases, the J end lost 2 bases, and 6 bases lay between the germline ends. CDR3 length equals 12 residues. Germline values: CDR1 SQVTM, CDR2 ANQGSEA. CDR3 sequence reads: CSVESVNYGYTF. The DNA for the CDR3 is TGCAGCGTTGAATCGGTGAACTATGGCTACACCTTC.